Presented here are 23 T cell receptor beta chains from one specimen sequenced in a study of technical replicates of blood from a few donors. The repertoire was sequenced with immunoSEQ multiplex PCR; TCRdb's copy has only in-frame clones and lacks some. The data hold about 80,000 clones, with 95% to 98% observed a single time. The sequenced sample consisted of T cells isolated from PBMCs. All receptors derive from a human donor in good health.

The V and J genes are TRBV13 and TRBJ2-7; D possibly corresponds to TRBD1 (6 bases). Germline CDR1 PRHDT, CDR2 FYEKMQ (reference sequence). The germline V and J ends were trimmed by 0 bases and 6 bases, with 6 bases remaining between them. This CDR3 is 12 amino acids long. The CDR3 DNA sequence: TGTGCCAGCAGCTTAGGACAGGGCGAGCAGTACTTC. It yields the protein CASSLGQGEQYF.

The CDR3 sequence: CAWSGTGGEKLFF. The CDR3 coding sequence is TGTGCCTGGAGTGGGACAGGGGGGGAAAAACTGTTTTTT. The gene calls are TRBV30 and TRBJ1-4; 10 bases are a match to TRBD1. The CDR3 runs 13 residues. CDR1 is GTSNPN and CDR2 is SVGIG in the germline V gene (reference sequence). V trimming: 1 base; J trimming: 8 bases; junction bases outside the gene matches: 1.

This clone appeared a single time. V gene TRBV18 combines with J gene TRBJ1-5; D is possibly TRBD1 (6 bases). V dropped 2 bases and J dropped 6 bases, with 17 bases sitting between them. The CDR3 consists of 16 residues. Germline CDR1 KGHSH, CDR2 LQKENI. The CDR3 sequence: CASSPGATGGIQPQHF. The CDR3 DNA follows: TGTGCCAGCTCACCAGGGGCGACAGGAGGTATTCAGCCCCAGCATTTT.

J is TRBJ1-4 and V is TRBV7-9; a possible D gene is TRBD1 (5 bases). CDR1 is SEHNR and CDR2 is FQNEAQ in the germline V gene (reference sequence). There are 15 residues in the CDR3. V lost 1 base, J lost 4 bases, and 10 bases lay in between. For the CDR3, the DNA is TGTGCCAGCAGCTTAGAGGACACCGGTAATGAAAAACTGTTTTTT. This encodes CASSLEDTGNEKLFF.

The chain employs TRBV7-3 and TRBJ1-2, with a weak D call TRBD1 (5 bases). Germline V gene sequence: CDR1 SGHTA, CDR2 FQGTGA. The ends were cut back, 5 bases at V and 4 bases at J, with 11 bases in the middle. CDR3 length equals 13 residues. This CDR3 reads CASSVDSSYGYTF. Here the CDR3 DNA reads TGTGCCAGCAGCGTTGACAGTTCCTATGGCTACACCTTC. The full variable domain, in which reference TRBV7-3 and TRBJ1-2 provide the parts outside the CDR3, is GAGVSQTPSNKVTEKGKYVELRCDPISGHTALYWYRQSLGQGPEFLIYFQGTGAADDSGLPNDRFFAVRPEGSVSTLKIQRTERGDSAVYLCASSVDSSYGYTFGSGTRLTVV.

J is TRBJ2-2 and V is TRBV7-2, with TRBD2 identical over 8 bases. Germline assignment: CDR1 SGHTA and CDR2 FQGNSA. The CDR3 is 17 residues long. The V gene end was trimmed by 1 base and the J gene end by 5 bases; junction bases not matched to a gene: 9. This CDR3 reads CASSLVGLARVTGELFF. Written as DNA, the CDR3 is TGTGCCAGCAGCTTAGTAGGACTAGCAAGGGTGACCGGGGAGCTGTTTTTT.

This sequence joins TRBV5-1 and TRBJ2-3, with 7 bases fitting TRBD2. V gave up 4 bases and J gave up 3 bases; unmatched junction bases: 5. The CDR3 is made up of 14 amino acids. The germline V gene has CDR1 SGHRS and CDR2 YFSETQ. The CDR3 DNA reads as TGCGCCAGCAGCGGCGGGAGAATAACAGATACGCAGTATTTT. It is translated as CASSGGRITDTQYF.

The chain combines TRBV6-5 with TRBJ2-2, with a possible D match to TRBD2 (6 bases). The CDR3 has 12 residues. The germline V and J ends were trimmed by 6 bases and 6 bases, with 8 bases remaining between them. Germline V lookup: CDR1 MNHEY, CDR2 SVGAGI. The CDR3 spells CASREGPGELFF. In nucleotides, the CDR3 is TGTGCCAGCAGGGAGGGACCCGGGGAGCTGTTTTTT.

The CDR3 is CASSIVWDSTYEQYF. The CDR3 DNA sequence: TGTGCCAGTAGTATCGTCTGGGACAGTACCTACGAGCAGTACTTC. The chain combines TRBV19 with TRBJ2-7, with 7 bases matching TRBD1. Germline assignment: CDR1 LNHDA and CDR2 SQIVND (reference sequence). V shed 3 bases and J 2 bases; nucleotides not matched to a gene: 7. This CDR3 spans 15 amino acids. The full variable domain, rest sourced from reference TRBV19 and TRBJ2-7, is DGGITQSPKYLFRKEGQNVTLSCEQNLNHDAMYWYRQDPGQGLRLIYYSQIVNDFQKGDIAEGYSVSREKKESFPLTVTSAQKNPTAFYLCASSIVWDSTYEQYFGPGTRLTVT.

The J gene is TRBJ1-2, the V gene TRBV9; no clear D gene. Germline values: CDR1 SGDLS, CDR2 YYNGEE. Trimming shortened V by 5 bases and J by 0 bases, and 11 bases separated the two germline ends. The CDR3 is made up of 14 amino acids. The CDR3 sequence is CASRADGANYGYTF. CDR3 bases: TGTGCCAGCAGAGCGGACGGAGCTAACTATGGCTACACCTTC.

This chain joins TRBV7-6 and TRBJ2-1, with TRBD1 as a possible D gene (5 bases). Germline CDR1 SGHVS, CDR2 FNYEAQ. The V and J ends lost 1 base and 6 bases respectively, with 19 bases between them. This CDR3 has 17 residues. The CDR3 DNA is TGTGCCAGCAGCTTAGGGGGCGGCCACTCAGAGCGCAATGAGCAGTTCTTC. Protein: CASSLGGGHSERNEQFF.

The V call is TRBV7-8, the J call TRBJ2-1, with 10 bases fitting TRBD2. From germline, CDR1 is SGHVS and CDR2 FQNEAQ. The V segment lost 1 base and the J segment 6 bases; nucleotides outside the gene matches: 6. The CDR3 contains 16 residues. The CDR3 spells CASSLVSSGSGNEQFF. CDR3 nucleotide sequence: TGTGCCAGCAGCTTAGTATCTAGCGGGAGCGGCAATGAGCAGTTCTTC. Together with reference TRBV7-8 and TRBJ2-1, the CDR3 gives the full variable domain: GAGVSQSPRYKVAKRGQDVALRCDPISGHVSLFWYQQALGQGPEFLTYFQNEAQLDKSGLPSDRFFAERPEGSVSTLKIQRTQQEDSAVYLCASSLVSSGSGNEQFFGPGTRLTVL.

V and J are TRBV5-8 and TRBJ2-5; D uncertain. The V end was cut by 0 bases, the J end by 2 bases, with 11 bases between. The CDR3 has 15 residues. Germline values: CDR1 SGHTS, CDR2 YDEGEE. CDR3 sequence (DNA): TGTGCCAGCAGCTTGGCCTGGTCCACTCAAGAGACCCAGTACTTC. It is translated as CASSLAWSTQETQYF.

The CDR3 coding sequence is TGTGCCAGCTCGAGGTTAGGTGGGAACACTGAAGCTTTCTTT. Amino acids: CASSRLGGNTEAFF. The chain recombines TRBV18 with TRBJ1-1; D remains unclear. V lost 6 bases and J 1 base, leaving 12 bases between the germline ends. Per the germline V gene, CDR1 is KGHSH and CDR2 is LQKENI. The CDR3 is 14 residues long.

The V gene is TRBV7-2, the J gene TRBJ1-1, with D unresolved. CDR1 is SGHTA, CDR2 FQGNSA, per germline. Trimming stripped 1 base from V and 13 bases from J, with 13 bases between. The CDR3 spans 12 residues. CDR3 region: CASSLDSGEGFF. CDR3 DNA sequence: TGTGCCAGCAGCTTAGATAGCGGTGAGGGTTTCTTT.

The rearrangement joins TRBV4-1 to TRBJ2-7, with unresolved D. This CDR3 has 12 amino acids. CDR1 MGHRA and CDR2 YSYEKL come from the germline V gene. Between the trimmed V and J ends, which lost 1 base and 7 bases, there was a span of 8 bases. CDR3 residues: CASSQGAWEQYF. CDR3 sequence (DNA): TGCGCCAGCAGCCAAGGAGCATGGGAGCAGTACTTC.

In regard to this clone: At one boundary the junction diverges from the germline segment, which might be a read error. The V and J genes are TRBV15 and TRBJ2-1; tentatively, D is TRBD2 (5 bases). The CDR3 is 15 amino acids. Germline V gene lookup returns CDR1 LNHNV and CDR2 YYDKDF (reference sequence). CDR3 protein: CATSSSGSSYNEQFF. The CDR3 DNA is TGTGCTACCAGCAGCAGCGGTAGCTCCTACAATGAGCAGTTCTTC.

The gene calls are TRBV19 and TRBJ1-4; 8 positions agree with TRBD1. CDR3 length: 15 residues. V trimming: 3 bases; J trimming: 5 bases; junction bases outside the gene matches: 5. CDR1 is LNHDA, CDR2 SQIVND, per germline (reference sequence). The CDR3 protein is CASSMQGAVNEKLFF. Written as DNA, the CDR3 is TGTGCCAGTAGTATGCAGGGGGCCGTAAATGAAAAACTGTTTTTT.

The chain uses TRBV19 and TRBJ1-2, with 7 bases fitting TRBD1. The CDR3 totals 16 residues. After removal of 4 bases from V and 1 base from J, the junction contained 9 bases not matched to a gene. Germline CDR1 and CDR2: LNHDA and SQIVND (reference sequence). The CDR3 here is CASSTQGEYSNYGYTF. DNA for the CDR3: TGTGCCAGTAGTACTCAGGGGGAGTATAGTAACTATGGCTACACCTTC. Using reference TRBV19 and TRBJ1-2 for the parts outside the CDR3, the full variable domain is DGGITQSPKYLFRKEGQNVTLSCEQNLNHDAMYWYRQDPGQGLRLIYYSQIVNDFQKGDIAEGYSVSREKKESFPLTVTSAQKNPTAFYLCASSTQGEYSNYGYTFGSGTRLTVV.

The sample holds one count of this clone. This sequence joins TRBV28 and TRBJ2-5; D is ambiguous. CDR3 size: 13 residues. With 3 bases removed from V and 2 bases from J, the gap between germline ends came to 7 bases. Germline assignment: CDR1 MDHEN and CDR2 SYDVKM. The CDR3 spells CASSFSDQETQYF. The CDR3 DNA reads TGTGCCAGCAGTTTTAGTGATCAAGAGACCCAGTACTTC.

This chain uses TRBV27 with TRBJ2-7; a possible D gene is TRBD1 (6 bases). The germline CDR1 and CDR2 sequences are MNHEY and SMNVEV (reference sequence). Trimming removed 4 bases at V and 3 bases at J, with 16 bases between. The CDR3 covers 15 residues. CDR3 amino acids: CASSSPGTSRYEQYF. The CDR3 DNA reads as TGTGCCAGCAGTTCCCCCGGGACAAGTCGCTACGAGCAGTACTTC.

Only one count was recorded for this clone. An end of the junction does not agree with germline; a read error may underlie this. The CDR3 sequence is CASSPSISGRLRNEQFF. The DNA of the CDR3 is TGTGCTAGCAGCCCATCGATTAGCGGGAGGCTTCGCAATGAGCAGTTCTTC. This chain connects TRBV7-7 to TRBJ2-1; 10 bases fit TRBD2. Germline-derived CDR1 and CDR2 are SSHAT and FNYEAQ (reference sequence). CDR3 length: 17 amino acids.

The genes are TRBV6-4 and TRBJ1-2; the match to TRBD1 covers 7 bases. The CDR3 runs to 14 residues. CDR1 and CDR2 (germline): MRHNA, SNTAGT. V was pared by 5 bases and J by 8 bases, with 11 bases of the junction left unmatched. CDR3 DNA: TGTGCCAGCAGTTCAACAGGACAGGCTGGGGGCTACACCTTC. Amino acid sequence: CASSSTGQAGGYTF.